These 27 T cell receptor beta chains came from one sample sequenced in a study of T-cell reconstitution after alpha-beta-depleted transplantation in children. Unique molecular identifiers featured in how the TCRbeta library was prepared. TCRdb ran MiXCR on the PCR reads and lists one entry per CDR3 protein. The sample has about 400,000 distinct CDR3 sequences; roughly 20% are singletons. The sample in question was PBMCs from the stem cell graft donor, obtained from the stem cell graft. Source of these receptors: a human donor who donated a stem cell graft to a child with acute myeloid leukemia.

CDR3 region: CASSPWTSEEHEQYF. The CDR3 coding sequence is TGTGCCAGCAGCCCCTGGACTAGCGAGGAACACGAGCAGTACTTC. The chain joins TRBV7-2 to TRBJ2-7, with 9 positions matching TRBD2. Germline CDR1 SGHTA, CDR2 FQGNSA. The CDR3 has 15 residues. After removal of 5 bases from V and 5 bases from J, the junction contained 10 bases not matched to a gene.

The rearrangement uses TRBV18 and TRBJ2-7; unclear D gene. Trimming pared 0 bases from V and 7 bases from J, leaving 10 bases between. This CDR3 region has 13 residues. In germline, CDR1 is KGHSH, CDR2 LQKENI. In nucleotides, the CDR3 is TGTGCCAGCTCACCACCGAGTTTAGGGGAGCAGTACTTC. It specifies CASSPPSLGEQYF.

This clonotype was observed many times. This chain joins TRBV12-3 or TRBV12-4 and TRBJ2-1; D perhaps matches TRBD1 (5 bases). The CDR3 extends over 16 amino acids. Trimming removed 4 bases at V and 3 bases at J, with 16 bases between. The DNA for the CDR3 is TGTGCCAGCAGTTCCCCCCTAAGTAGGGGCTACAATGAGCAGTTCTTC. It specifies CASSSPLSRGYNEQFF.

This clonotype has a handful of counts. The chain carries TRBV3-1 and TRBJ2-1; 12 nucleotides match TRBD2. This CDR3 spans 16 amino acids. The germline V gene has CDR1 LGHDT and CDR2 YNNKEL (reference sequence). Trimming cost V 2 bases and J 6 bases; bases outside gene matches: 5. CDR3 nucleotides: TGTGCCAGCAGCCAACCCTCGACTAGCGGGAGCAATGAGCAGTTCTTC. It encodes CASSQPSTSGSNEQFF.

This chain joins TRBV10-3 and TRBJ2-7; D not certain. Germline values: CDR1 ENHRY, CDR2 SYGVKD. This CDR3 spans 13 amino acids. The V end lost 7 bases, the J end lost 0 bases, and 10 bases lay between the germline ends. The CDR3 DNA reads as TGTGCCATCAAGGGCGGTAGCTCCTACGAGCAGTACTTC. Its protein is CAIKGGSSYEQYF.

This clonotype was counted many times. V usage is TRBV20-1 and J usage is TRBJ1-6, with 7 bases that match TRBD1. CDR1 is DFQATT and CDR2 is SNEGSKA in the germline V gene (reference sequence). Trimming removed 3 bases from V and 10 bases from J; junction bases left unmatched: 6. There are 13 residues in the CDR3. The CDR3 DNA is TGCAGTGCTAGCGGGACAGCGGCCTCACCCCTCCACTTT. Translating gives CSASGTAASPLHF.

This clonotype has more than one count but fewer than ten. The V call is TRBV12-3 or TRBV12-4, the J call TRBJ1-2; no reliable D call. The V gene lost 4 bases and the J gene lost 4 bases, with 19 bases spanning the gap. The CDR3 covers 16 residues. CDR3 in DNA: TGTGCCAGCAGTTCCCGCCTGGATCCCGGAATCTATGGCTACACCTTC. The encoded protein is CASSSRLDPGIYGYTF.

Only a few counts were recorded for this clonotype. V usage is TRBV7-2 and J usage is TRBJ2-2; D is ambiguous. Trimming stripped 4 bases from V and 5 bases from J, with 11 bases between. The germline gives CDR1 SGHTA, CDR2 FQGNSA. This CDR3 region has 14 residues. CDR3 in DNA: TGTGCCAGCAGCTCCCCAGTTTGGACCGGGGAGCTGTTTTTT. Translation: CASSSPVWTGELFF.

This clonotype was detected only a few times. This chain links TRBV20-1 with TRBJ2-3; 9 bases line up with TRBD2. CDR1 is DFQATT and CDR2 is SNEGSKA in the germline V gene (reference sequence). Trimming took 1 base from V and 5 from J; bases not matched to a gene: 7. The CDR3 covers 15 residues. The CDR3 region has the DNA TGCAGTGCTAGAGCCGGCGGGAGGGCCGGAGATACGCAGTATTTT. Its translation: CSARAGGRAGDTQYF.

Only a few counts were recorded for this clonotype. The chain combines TRBV29-1 with TRBJ1-1, with a possible D match to TRBD1 (5 bases). Germline CDR1 reads SQVTM; CDR2 reads ANQGSEA. Trimming pared 7 bases from V and 0 bases from J, leaving 12 bases between. CDR3 size: 13 residues. The DNA of the CDR3 is TGCAGCGCCGGACAACGACTGAACACTGAAGCTTTCTTT. Translation: CSAGQRLNTEAFF.

This clonotype has a count of ten or more. The chain uses TRBV20-1 and TRBJ2-7; the match to TRBD2 covers 9 bases. CDR3 length: 14 amino acids. J gave up 2 bases and V 4 bases, and 6 bases lay outside the gene matches. CDR1 DFQATT and CDR2 SNEGSKA come from the germline V gene (reference sequence). CDR3 region: CSANRLADTYEQYF. The CDR3 nucleotides read TGCAGTGCTAATCGACTAGCGGATACCTACGAGCAGTACTTC.

The CDR3 protein is CASSQDPPGAVGEQFF. The CDR3 DNA is TGTGCCAGCAGCCAAGATCCCCCGGGGGCCGTCGGTGAGCAGTTCTTC. The chain couples TRBV3-1 to TRBJ2-1; D possibly uses TRBD1 or TRBD2 (6 bases each). The CDR3 sequence is 16 residues long. With 0 bases removed from V and 9 bases from J, the gap between germline ends came to 18 bases. Germline values: CDR1 LGHDT, CDR2 YNNKEL (reference sequence).

The chain uses TRBV12-3 or TRBV12-4 and TRBJ1-5, with TRBD1 matching over 7 bases. V lost 2 bases and J lost 7; bases outside the gene matches: 14. The CDR3 length is 17 residues. The CDR3 protein is CASSLSLFRGKGQPQHF. The CDR3 DNA reads TGTGCCAGCAGTTTAAGCCTTTTCAGGGGGAAGGGACAGCCCCAGCATTTT.

This clonotype has at least ten counts. V gene TRBV11-2 combines with J gene TRBJ2-3; 8 nucleotides agree with TRBD1. Per the germline V gene, CDR1 is SGHAT and CDR2 is FQNNGV. The CDR3 spans 13 residues. J lost 6 bases, V lost 6 bases, and 5 bases had no gene match. The chain's CDR3 is CASRGQGADTQYF. The DNA of the CDR3 is TGTGCCAGCAGAGGACAGGGTGCCGATACGCAGTATTTT.

In this sample, this clonotype turned up a few times. The chain uses TRBV7-8 and TRBJ2-5; D unresolved. V was shortened by 2 bases and J by 1 base, with 8 bases between the two germline ends. Per germline, CDR1 SGHVS and CDR2 FQNEAQ. This CDR3 has 14 residues. In nucleotides, the CDR3 is TGTGCCAGCAGCTTAAGGGTGGGCCAAGAGACCCAGTACTTC. Translated, it gives CASSLRVGQETQYF.

The chain recombines TRBV4-1 with TRBJ1-1; D is ambiguous. V lost 1 base and J 2 bases, leaving 14 bases between the germline ends. Germline-derived CDR1 and CDR2 are MGHRA and YSYEKL. The CDR3 is 16 residues long. In DNA, the CDR3 is TGCGCCAGCAGCCAAGGTCAAGGGAAGAAAAACACTGAAGCTTTCTTT. Residues: CASSQGQGKKNTEAFF.

This clonotype was counted many times. J is TRBJ2-1 and V is TRBV5-6; D ambiguous. The length of the CDR3 is 12 residues. The V end lost 2 bases, the J end lost 9 bases, and 9 bases lay between the germline ends. Germline V gene sequence: CDR1 SGHDT, CDR2 YYEEEE. The CDR3 DNA is TGTGCCAGCAGCTTTGGAGTCGGTGAGCAGTTCTTC. As protein: CASSFGVGEQFF. Based on the CDR3 plus reference TRBV5-6 and TRBJ2-1, the full variable domain is DAGVTQSPTHLIKTRGQQVTLRCSPKSGHDTVSWYQQALGQGPQFIFQYYEEEERQRGNFPDRFSGHQFPNYSSELNVNALLLGDSALYLCASSFGVGEQFFGPGTRLTVL.

This clonotype was counted many times. This chain uses TRBV6-1 with TRBJ1-5; D is unresolved. Per germline, CDR1 MNHNS and CDR2 SASEGT. The V end lost 2 bases, the J end lost 0 bases, and 8 bases lay between the germline ends. This CDR3 spans 15 amino acids. The CDR3: CASSELQNSNQPQHF. The CDR3 DNA sequence: TGTGCCAGCAGTGAACTACAGAATAGCAATCAGCCCCAGCATTTT.

The chain joins TRBV12-3 or TRBV12-4 to TRBJ2-3; 9 nucleotides line up with TRBD2. The CDR3 spans 12 residues. V shed 6 bases, J shed 7 bases, and the junction held 2 bases outside the gene matches. This CDR3 is CASRREGNTQYF. In DNA, the CDR3 is TGTGCCAGCAGGCGGGAGGGAAATACGCAGTATTTT.

This clonotype occurred many times. The J gene is TRBJ2-1, the V gene TRBV20-1, with TRBD2 matching over 7 bases. The V and J ends lost 2 bases and 0 bases, in that order; junction bases with no gene match: 16. The CDR3 runs 19 residues. From germline, CDR1 is DFQATT and CDR2 SNEGSKA (reference sequence). Here the CDR3 DNA reads TGCAGTGCTAGACCGCGGGAGAAGTCTCGAGAGAGCTCCTACAATGAGCAGTTCTTC. Translation gives CSARPREKSRESSYNEQFF.

The DNA for the CDR3 is TGCGCCAGCAGCTTGTCTATAGGAACTAGCACAGATACGCAGTATTTT. This encodes CASSLSIGTSTDTQYF. V is TRBV5-1 and J is TRBJ2-3, with no clear D. V was clipped by 1 base and J by 0 bases, with 12 bases between them. The CDR3 extends over 16 amino acids. Germline V gene data show CDR1 as SGHRS and CDR2 as YFSETQ.

This clonotype was detected only a few times. The chain is built from TRBV5-1 and TRBJ2-2; 8 nucleotides match TRBD1. Looked up from germline, CDR1 is SGHRS and CDR2 is YFSETQ. The junction had 7 bases not matched to a gene; V was cut back by 3 bases and J by 3 bases. The CDR3 runs to 16 residues. Here the CDR3 reads CASSSTGGADTGELFF. Here the CDR3 DNA reads TGCGCCAGCAGCTCTACAGGGGGAGCCGACACCGGGGAGCTGTTTTTT.

This clonotype was seen ten or more times. The chain has TRBV7-2 and TRBJ2-5; TRBD1 matches at 10 bases. CDR3 length equals 16 residues. Trimming removed 3 bases from V and 3 bases from J; junction bases left unmatched: 7. Germline-derived CDR1 and CDR2 are SGHTA and FQGNSA. The CDR3 sequence is CASSFNKGTGEETQYF. The CDR3 coding sequence is TGTGCCAGCAGCTTCAATAAAGGGACAGGGGAAGAGACCCAGTACTTC.

The chain combines TRBV15 with TRBJ2-5; 7 bases are a match to TRBD1. The CDR3 spans 15 residues. Trimming removed 5 bases from V and 2 bases from J; junction bases left unmatched: 8. CDR1 and CDR2 (germline): LNHNV, YYDKDF (reference sequence). CDR3 in DNA: TGTGCCACCAGCGAAAGACAGGGACCACAAGAGACCCAGTACTTC. This codes for CATSERQGPQETQYF.

This clonotype was observed many times. V and J are TRBV6-1 and TRBJ2-1, with D maybe TRBD2 (5 bases). This CDR3 comprises 15 residues. The germline V and J ends were trimmed by 7 bases and 0 bases, with 13 bases remaining between them. Germline V gene data show CDR1 as MNHNS and CDR2 as SASEGT. The DNA of the CDR3 is TGTGCCAGCACAGACTCCGGGAACTCCTACAATGAGCAGTTCTTC. As protein: CASTDSGNSYNEQFF.

This clonotype was detected only a few times. The V and J genes are TRBV6-5 and TRBJ2-1; D unclear. The germline V gene has CDR1 MNHEY and CDR2 SVGAGI. Trimming cost V 2 bases and J 5 bases, with 19 bases left between them. The CDR3 extends over 17 amino acids. The DNA of the CDR3 is TGTGCCAGCAGTTACCCCATCATGGACGTCGGTGACAATGAGCAGTTCTTC. Translation: CASSYPIMDVGDNEQFF.

This clonotype appeared once. The chain uses TRBV4-3 and TRBJ2-7, with 14 bases matching TRBD2. Germline CDR1 LGHNA, CDR2 YSLEER. The J segment lost 4 bases and the V segment lost 3 bases, leaving 5 bases of the junction unmatched. The CDR3 runs 16 residues. The CDR3 region is CASSQGTSGSTYEQYF. CDR3 nucleotide sequence: TGCGCCAGCAGCCAGGGGACTAGCGGGAGTACGTACGAGCAGTACTTC.